This is a list of T cell receptor beta chains from one sample in a study of molecular identifiers for immune sequencing clone quantification. TCRdb ran MiXCR on the PCR reads and lists one entry per CDR3 protein. The table records more than 50,000 distinct CDR3 sequences, around 20% of them present only once. The sample comprised naive CD8+ T cells from blood, with Jurkat cell RNA spiked in. Receptor source: a human donor in good health. Some libraries in this study had Jurkat cell RNA spiked in. Both conserved end residues are part of each CDR3. D genes are given only for firm matches. Where a row states a size, it is once, few, many or the class of an expanded clone; other rows omit it.

clone_size | j_call | v_call | d_call | cdr3_aa | cdr3_nt
few | TRBJ2-7 | TRBV11-2 | . | CASSLSGPEQYF | TGTGCCAGCAGCCTCTCAGGGCCCGAGCAGTACTTC
few | TRBJ2-1 | TRBV11-2 | TRBD2 | CASSGLAGGPREQFF | TGTGCCAGCAGCGGACTAGCGGGAGGGCCCAGAGAGCAGTTCTTC
few | TRBJ2-1 | TRBV9 | . | CASSAHLRDPSYNEQFF | TGTGCCAGCAGCGCTCACCTCAGGGATCCGTCCTACAATGAGCAGTTCTTC
many | TRBJ2-7 | TRBV28 | TRBD1 | CASSHIRDRGYEQYF | TGTGCCAGCAGCCATATACGGGACAGGGGCTACGAGCAGTACTTC
many | TRBJ2-2 | TRBV4-1 | . | CASSQGLPNTGELFF | TGCGCCAGCAGCCAAGGACTACCGAACACCGGGGAGCTGTTTTTT
many | TRBJ2-2 | TRBV9 | . | CASSAPHVGRSGELFF | TGTGCCAGCAGCGCGCCCCATGTCGGGAGATCCGGGGAGCTGTTTTTT
. | TRBJ2-5 | TRBV12-3/TRBV12-4 | TRBD2 | CASSLRASGAFATQYF | TGTGCCAGCAGTTTAAGGGCTAGCGGGGCGTTTGCGACCCAGTACTTC
many | TRBJ2-2 | TRBV6-2/TRBV6-3 | . | CASTPSGRSAGELFF | TGTGCCAGCACCCCCTCGGGGAGGTCGGCCGGGGAGCTGTTTTTT
many | TRBJ2-7 | TRBV14 | TRBD2 | CASSHQRGLAAYEQYF | TGTGCCAGCAGCCACCAACGGGGACTAGCGGCCTACGAGCAGTACTTC
many | TRBJ2-5 | TRBV7-9 | . | CASSFILRWETQYF | TGTGCCAGCAGCTTCATTTTGAGGTGGGAGACCCAGTACTTC
many | TRBJ2-7 | TRBV20-1 | TRBD1 | CSARGDRISYEQYF | TGCAGTGCTAGGGGGGACAGGATCTCCTACGAGCAGTACTTC
many | TRBJ2-7 | TRBV7-2 | . | CASSFAGYSYEQYF | TGTGCCAGCAGCTTCGCGGGGTACTCCTACGAGCAGTACTTC
. | TRBJ2-1 | TRBV12-5 | . | CASGLSGNEQFF | TGTGCTAGTGGTTTGTCGGGGAATGAGCAGTTCTTC
many | TRBJ1-2 | TRBV29-1 | . | CSVVGGSSYGYTF | TGCAGCGTTGTTGGGGGTAGCAGCTATGGCTACACCTTC
. | TRBJ2-7 | TRBV6-2/TRBV6-3 | TRBD2 | CASIDGLAMGYEQYF | TGTGCCAGCATCGATGGACTAGCGATGGGCTACGAGCAGTACTTC
few | TRBJ2-1 | TRBV6-2/TRBV6-3 | . | CASSYSGQGFDEQFF | TGTGCCAGCAGTTACTCGGGACAAGGGTTCGATGAGCAGTTCTTC
. | TRBJ2-7 | TRBV28 | TRBD1 | CAIHGQGVDEQYF | TGTGCCATTCACGGACAGGGCGTCGACGAGCAGTACTTC
few | TRBJ2-1 | TRBV28 | TRBD2 | CASSSPPRLAGVRSYNEQFF | TGTGCCAGCAGTTCACCCCCTCGACTAGCGGGAGTCCGCTCCTACAATGAGCAGTTCTTC
many | TRBJ2-1 | TRBV13 | . | CASSLMGRSDNEQFF | TGTGCCAGCAGCTTAATGGGAAGGTCCGACAATGAGCAGTTCTTC
. | TRBJ1-5 | TRBV7-6 | . | CASSSGPIGQPQHF | TGTGCCAGCAGCTCGGGGCCAATAGGCCAGCCCCAGCATTTT
many | TRBJ1-1 | TRBV27 | TRBD1 | CASSFWDSMNTEAFF | TGTGCCAGCAGTTTCTGGGACAGCATGAACACTGAAGCTTTCTTT
many | TRBJ1-2 | TRBV11-3 | . | CASSLGGGNYGYTF | TGTGCCAGCAGCTTAGGTGGCGGAAACTATGGCTACACCTTC
. | TRBJ2-5 | TRBV10-3 | . | CALMEGLKVGETQYF | TGTGCCCTCATGGAGGGCCTCAAGGTAGGAGAGACCCAGTACTTC
many | TRBJ1-1 | TRBV6-2/TRBV6-3 | . | CASSSGGYTEAFF | TGTGCCAGCAGTTCCGGCGGCTACACTGAAGCTTTCTTT
many | TRBJ2-7 | TRBV2 | . | CASLGQTYEQYF | TGTGCCAGCCTGGGACAAACCTACGAGCAGTACTTC
few | TRBJ2-1 | TRBV19 | . | CASSDSGSPYNEQFF | TGTGCCAGTAGCGACTCGGGCTCACCCTACAATGAGCAGTTCTTC
many | TRBJ2-7 | TRBV4-1 | . | CASSQDSRVPSKQYF | TGCGCCAGCAGCCAAGATAGTCGGGTCCCCTCCAAGCAGTACTTC
. | TRBJ1-2 | TRBV5-6 | . | CASSLRWEIVGGYTF | TGTGCCAGCAGCTTACGCTGGGAGATAGTTGGGGGCTACACCTTC
many | TRBJ2-1 | TRBV13 | . | CASSLEGISYNEQFF | TGTGCCAGCAGCTTAGAAGGGATCTCCTACAATGAGCAGTTCTTC
many | TRBJ1-4 | TRBV6-1 | . | CASSEATGWEKLFF | TGTGCCAGCAGTGAAGCAACAGGCTGGGAAAAACTGTTTTTT
many | TRBJ1-5 | TRBV4-1 | . | CASSQEEARANQPQHF | TGCGCCAGCAGCCAAGAAGAGGCCAGGGCGAATCAGCCCCAGCATTTT
few | TRBJ1-2 | TRBV2 | . | CASSVSHEAYGYTF | TGTGCCAGCAGTGTCAGCCATGAAGCTTATGGCTACACCTTC
. | TRBJ2-1 | TRBV15 | TRBD1 | CAASRDRVLHEQFF | TGTGCCGCCAGCCGGGACAGGGTCCTTCATGAGCAGTTCTTC
. | TRBJ2-3 | TRBV20-1 | . | CSASLTIRSTDTQYF | TGCAGTGCTAGTCTGACTATCCGTAGCACAGATACGCAGTATTTT
many | TRBJ2-5 | TRBV7-8 | . | CASSLRVSIPQETQYF | TGTGCCAGCAGCCTACGTGTGAGCATTCCCCAAGAGACCCAGTACTTC
many | TRBJ2-3 | TRBV12-5 | TRBD2 | CASGLTPSGRPLDPSTDTQYF | TGTGCTAGTGGTTTGACCCCTAGCGGGAGGCCCCTAGACCCTAGCACAGATACGCAGTATTTT
many | TRBJ1-1 | TRBV12-3/TRBV12-4 | . | CASRPRGYTEAFF | TGTGCCAGCAGGCCCCGGGGATACACTGAAGCTTTCTTT
many | TRBJ2-1 | TRBV6-4 | TRBD2 | CASTFEGVAGRRYNEQFF | TGTGCCAGCACCTTTGAGGGGGTAGCGGGACGACGATACAATGAGCAGTTCTTC
many | TRBJ2-3 | TRBV4-3 | . | CASSQDRARTDTQYF | TGCGCCAGCAGCCAAGACAGGGCCCGCACAGATACGCAGTATTTT
many | TRBJ1-1 | TRBV3-1 | . | CASSQDSWDTEAFF | TGTGCCAGCAGCCAAGACAGTTGGGACACTGAAGCTTTCTTT
. | TRBJ2-7 | TRBV19 | TRBD1 | CASSFGQGTREQYF | TGTGCCAGTAGTTTTGGACAGGGGACTCGCGAGCAGTACTTC
many | TRBJ2-3 | TRBV7-2 | . | CASSLAFRGEVTDTQYF | TGTGCCAGCAGCTTAGCGTTCCGGGGCGAAGTCACAGATACGCAGTATTTT
. | TRBJ2-1 | TRBV6-2/TRBV6-3 | . | CASSPLDEQFF | TGTGCCAGCAGCCCTTTGGATGAGCAGTTCTTC
. | TRBJ2-1 | TRBV12-3/TRBV12-4 | TRBD2 | CASSRNSGVYNEQFF | TGTGCCAGCAGTCGTAATAGCGGGGTCTACAATGAGCAGTTCTTC
many | TRBJ1-4 | TRBV6-5 | TRBD1 | CASRNHGTGNEKLFF | TGTGCCAGCAGAAACCACGGGACAGGGAATGAAAAACTGTTTTTT
many | TRBJ1-1 | TRBV6-5 | TRBD1 | CASSYSQGAQYTEAFF | TGTGCCAGCAGTTACTCACAGGGGGCCCAATACACTGAAGCTTTCTTT
many | TRBJ2-3 | TRBV9 | TRBD2 | CASSVTSGRLDTQYF | TGTGCCAGCAGCGTCACTAGCGGGAGGTTAGATACGCAGTATTTT
. | TRBJ1-4 | TRBV24-1 | . | CATSAADSINEKLFF | TGTGCCACCAGCGCCGCCGACAGTATTAATGAAAAACTGTTTTTT
few | TRBJ2-6 | TRBV27 | . | CASSLSQGWSSGANVLTF | TGTGCCAGCAGTCTCTCTCAGGGGTGGAGCTCTGGGGCCAACGTCCTGACTTTC
many | TRBJ2-7 | TRBV29-1 | TRBD1 | CSVFGQEYYEQYF | TGCAGCGTTTTTGGACAGGAATACTACGAGCAGTACTTC
many | TRBJ2-2 | TRBV24-1 | TRBD1 | CATSDRTGVRTGELFF | TGTGCCACCAGTGATAGGACAGGGGTTCGCACCGGGGAGCTGTTTTTT
. | TRBJ2-7 | TRBV6-5 | TRBD2 | CVSSEGTSGRTYEQHF | TGTGTCAGCAGTGAGGGGACTAGCGGGAGGACCTACGAGCAGCACTTC